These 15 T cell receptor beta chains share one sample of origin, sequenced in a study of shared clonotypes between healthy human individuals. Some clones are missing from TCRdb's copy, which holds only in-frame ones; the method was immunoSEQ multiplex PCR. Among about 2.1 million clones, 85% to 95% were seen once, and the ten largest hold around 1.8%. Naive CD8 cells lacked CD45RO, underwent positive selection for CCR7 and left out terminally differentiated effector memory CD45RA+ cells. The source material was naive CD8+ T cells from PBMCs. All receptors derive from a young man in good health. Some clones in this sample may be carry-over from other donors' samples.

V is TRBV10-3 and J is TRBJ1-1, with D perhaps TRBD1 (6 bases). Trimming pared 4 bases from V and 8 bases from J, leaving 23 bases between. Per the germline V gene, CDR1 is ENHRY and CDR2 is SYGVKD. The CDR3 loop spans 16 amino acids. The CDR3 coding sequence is TGTGCCATCAGTGGGGGGGCGGAATGGTCTCGAGGGGAAGCTTTCTTT. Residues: CAISGGAEWSRGEAFF.

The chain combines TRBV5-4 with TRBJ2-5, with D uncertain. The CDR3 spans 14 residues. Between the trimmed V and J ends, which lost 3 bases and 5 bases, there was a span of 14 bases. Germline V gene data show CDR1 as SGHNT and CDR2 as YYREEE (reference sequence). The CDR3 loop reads CASSSSVPQETQYF. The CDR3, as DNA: TGTGCCAGCAGCTCCAGCGTCCCCCAGGAGACCCAGTACTTC.

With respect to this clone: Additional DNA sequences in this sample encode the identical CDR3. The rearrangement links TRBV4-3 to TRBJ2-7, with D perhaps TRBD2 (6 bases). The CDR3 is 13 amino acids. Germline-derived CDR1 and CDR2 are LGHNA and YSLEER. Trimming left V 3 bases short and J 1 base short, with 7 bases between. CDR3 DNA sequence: TGCGCCAGCAGCCAGGGACTGTCCTACGAGCAGTACTTC. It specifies CASSQGLSYEQYF.

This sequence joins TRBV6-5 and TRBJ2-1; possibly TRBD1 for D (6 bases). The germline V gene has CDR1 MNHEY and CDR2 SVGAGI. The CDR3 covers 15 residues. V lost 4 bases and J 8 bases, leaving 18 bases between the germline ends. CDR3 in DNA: TGTGCCAGCAGTTCCTCCCCTAGGGGGTGGGATGAGCAGTTCTTC. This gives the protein CASSSSPRGWDEQFF.

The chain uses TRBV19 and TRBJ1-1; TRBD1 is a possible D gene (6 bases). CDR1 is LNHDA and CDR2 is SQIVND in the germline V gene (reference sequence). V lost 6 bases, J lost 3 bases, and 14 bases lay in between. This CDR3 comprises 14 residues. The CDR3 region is CASSGTRGDTEAFF. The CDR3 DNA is TGTGCCAGTAGCGGGACAAGGGGGGACACTGAAGCTTTCTTT.

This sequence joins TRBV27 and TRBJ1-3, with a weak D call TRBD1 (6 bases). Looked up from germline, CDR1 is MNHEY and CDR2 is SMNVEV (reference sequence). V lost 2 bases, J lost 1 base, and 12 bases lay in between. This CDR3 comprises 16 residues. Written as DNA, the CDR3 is TGTGCCAGCAGTTTAAGGGGGGCGGGATCTGGAAACACCATATATTTT. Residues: CASSLRGAGSGNTIYF.

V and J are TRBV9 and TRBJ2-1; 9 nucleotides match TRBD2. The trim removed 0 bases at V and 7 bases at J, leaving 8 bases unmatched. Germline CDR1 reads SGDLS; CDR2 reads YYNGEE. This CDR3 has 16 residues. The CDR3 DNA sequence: TGTGCCAGCAGCGTAGGTCTAGCGGGATTCGATAATGAGCAGTTCTTC. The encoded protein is CASSVGLAGFDNEQFF.

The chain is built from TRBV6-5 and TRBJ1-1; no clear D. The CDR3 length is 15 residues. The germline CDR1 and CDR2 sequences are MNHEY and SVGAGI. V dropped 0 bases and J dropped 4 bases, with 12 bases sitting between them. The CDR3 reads CASSYSSLVSTEAFF. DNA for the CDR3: TGTGCCAGCAGTTACTCGAGTCTAGTTAGCACTGAAGCTTTCTTT.

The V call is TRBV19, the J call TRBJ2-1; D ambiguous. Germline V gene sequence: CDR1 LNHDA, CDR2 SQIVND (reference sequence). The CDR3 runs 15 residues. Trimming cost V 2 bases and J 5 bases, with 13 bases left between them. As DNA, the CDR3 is TGTGCCAGTAGTATAAGGACCCCTCTCGACAATGAGCAGTTCTTC. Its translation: CASSIRTPLDNEQFF.

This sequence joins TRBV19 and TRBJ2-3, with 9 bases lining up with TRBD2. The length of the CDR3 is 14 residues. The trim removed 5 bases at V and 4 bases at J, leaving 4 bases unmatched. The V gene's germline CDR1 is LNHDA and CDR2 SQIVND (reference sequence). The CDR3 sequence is CASSLREGPDTQYF. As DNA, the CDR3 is TGTGCCAGTAGTTTGCGGGAGGGCCCAGATACGCAGTATTTT.

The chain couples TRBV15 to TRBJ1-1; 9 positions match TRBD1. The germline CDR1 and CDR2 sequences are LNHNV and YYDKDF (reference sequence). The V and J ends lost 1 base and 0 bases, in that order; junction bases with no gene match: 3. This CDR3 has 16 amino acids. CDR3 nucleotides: TGTGCCACCAGCAGAGGGACAGGGGTTTTGAACACTGAAGCTTTCTTT. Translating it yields CATSRGTGVLNTEAFF.

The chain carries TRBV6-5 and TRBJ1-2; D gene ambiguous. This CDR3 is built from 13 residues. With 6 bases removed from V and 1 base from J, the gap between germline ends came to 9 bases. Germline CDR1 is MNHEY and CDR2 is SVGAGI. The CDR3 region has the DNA TGTGCCAGCAGCCGTTCGGTTAACTATGGCTACACCTTC. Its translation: CASSRSVNYGYTF.

Written as DNA, the CDR3 is TGTGCCAGCACCGAACCCCCTGGAGGAAGTAATAACACCGGGGAGCTGTTTTTT. It codes for CASTEPPGGSNNTGELFF. The rearrangement links TRBV7-9 to TRBJ2-2; TRBD2 is a possible D gene (5 bases). Germline CDR1 and CDR2: SEHNR and FQNEAQ (reference sequence). The CDR3 sequence is 18 residues long. The V end lost 7 bases, the J end lost 2 bases, and 23 bases lay between the germline ends.

CDR3 DNA: TGCGCCAGCAGCCAACTACAGGGAAGGGACAATGAGCAGTTCTTC. Translation: CASSQLQGRDNEQFF. This chain connects TRBV4-1 to TRBJ2-1, with D possibly being TRBD1 (6 bases). Trimming removed 2 bases at V and 5 bases at J, with 13 bases between. The CDR3 totals 15 residues. Germline values: CDR1 MGHRA, CDR2 YSYEKL.

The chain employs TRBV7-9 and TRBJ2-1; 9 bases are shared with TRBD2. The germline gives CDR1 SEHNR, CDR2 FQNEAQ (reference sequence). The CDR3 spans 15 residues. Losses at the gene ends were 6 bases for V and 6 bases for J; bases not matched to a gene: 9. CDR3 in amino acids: CASSFSGRRVNEQFF. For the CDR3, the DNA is TGTGCCAGCAGTTTTAGCGGGAGAAGGGTCAATGAGCAGTTCTTC.